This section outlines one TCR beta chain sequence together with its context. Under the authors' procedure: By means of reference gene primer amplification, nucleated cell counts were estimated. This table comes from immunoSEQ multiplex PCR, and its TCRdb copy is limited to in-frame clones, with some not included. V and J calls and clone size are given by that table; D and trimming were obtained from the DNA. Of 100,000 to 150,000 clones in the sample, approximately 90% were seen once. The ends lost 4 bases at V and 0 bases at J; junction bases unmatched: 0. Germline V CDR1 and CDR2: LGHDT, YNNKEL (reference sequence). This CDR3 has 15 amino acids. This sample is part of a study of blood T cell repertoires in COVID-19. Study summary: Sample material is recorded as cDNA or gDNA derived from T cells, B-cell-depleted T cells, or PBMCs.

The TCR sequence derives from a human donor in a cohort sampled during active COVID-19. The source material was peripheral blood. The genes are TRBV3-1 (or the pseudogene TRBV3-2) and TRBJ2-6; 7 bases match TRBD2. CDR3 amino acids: CASSRGSSGANVLTF. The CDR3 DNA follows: TGTGCCAGCAGCCGCGGGAGCTCTGGGGCCAACGTCCTGACTTTC.